Below are 31 T cell receptor beta chains sequenced from a single sample in a study of beta chain features in type 1 diabetes. Expressed TCRB transcripts were sequenced, since all the RNA that had been isolated was reverse transcribed. The assay was immunoSEQ multiplex PCR, and TCRdb's table has in-frame clones only and misses some. Altogether under 200,000 clones are present, approximately 9.9% being singletons, with the ten largest covering 2.3%. Material for sequencing was central memory CD4+ T cells from blood. The receptors shown here come from a woman under 30 in good health.

This chain links TRBV30 with TRBJ2-1, with TRBD2 matching 10 bases. V was clipped by 1 base and J by 8 bases; unmatched bases: 11. The CDR3 totals 16 residues. CDR1 and CDR2 (germline): GTSNPN, SVGIG (reference sequence). CDR3 in DNA: TGTGCCTGGAGTGGGGCAACTAGCGGGAATGTCTATGAGCAGTTCTTC. Protein product: CAWSGATSGNVYEQFF.

The V and J genes are TRBV30 and TRBJ1-1; 8 bases map to TRBD1. Germline V gene sequence: CDR1 GTSNPN, CDR2 SVGIG (reference sequence). Trimming cost V 2 bases and J 8 bases; bases outside gene matches: 19. The CDR3 totals 17 residues. This CDR3 reads CAWSHSRTGLRMVEAFF. CDR3 in DNA: TGTGCCTGGAGTCACTCCCGGACAGGGTTGAGGATGGTGGAAGCTTTCTTT.

The chain links TRBV7-9 to TRBJ2-7; 8 nucleotides agree with TRBD1. V trimming: 6 bases; J trimming: 5 bases; junction bases outside the gene matches: 3. CDR3 length equals 12 residues. CDR1 is SEHNR, CDR2 FQNEAQ, per germline (reference sequence). The CDR3 DNA reads TGTGCCAGCAGATCGACAGGGGACGAGCAGTACTTC. Protein: CASRSTGDEQYF.

This clone was seen a few times. J is TRBJ2-5 and V is TRBV28, with D perhaps TRBD2 (6 bases). V lost 1 base, J lost 6 bases, and 12 bases lay in between. The germline gives CDR1 MDHEN, CDR2 SYDVKM. The CDR3 is 14 amino acids. Here the CDR3 DNA reads TGTGCCAGCAGTTTATATGGGGGGTTGAAGACCCAGTACTTC. Translating it yields CASSLYGGLKTQYF.

As regards this clone: This may be a read error, as it is one base from a much larger clone. The sample carries other DNA sequences with the same CDR3. The gene calls are TRBV7-9 and TRBJ1-1; D may be TRBD1 (5 bases). This CDR3 has 13 amino acids. Germline CDR1 is SEHNR and CDR2 is FQNEAQ (reference sequence). Trimming stripped 2 bases from V and 4 bases from J, with 8 bases between. CDR3: CASSLTGGTEAFF. CDR3 in DNA: TGTGCCAGCAGCTTAACGGGGGGCACTGAAGCTTTCTTT.

This clone was observed a few times. The chain combines TRBV28 with TRBJ1-1, with D possibly being TRBD1 (6 bases). CDR1 is MDHEN and CDR2 is SYDVKM in the germline V gene. The CDR3 is 14 amino acids. Trimming removed 6 bases from V and 0 bases from J, with 11 bases in between. The CDR3 nucleotides are TGTGCCAGCAGCCTCGGACAGATGAACACTGAAGCTTTCTTT. Translated: CASSLGQMNTEAFF.

This clone turned up a few times. V and J are TRBV14 and TRBJ2-3; D is possibly TRBD1 (5 bases). CDR1 and CDR2 from the germline V gene are SGHDN and FVKESK. Trimming took 1 base from V and 1 from J, leaving 15 bases between them. This CDR3 is 17 amino acids long. The CDR3: CASSQVIDSLRTDTQYF. CDR3 bases: TGTGCCAGCAGCCAAGTTATCGACAGTCTACGCACAGATACGCAGTATTTT.

This clone came up a few times. The chain employs TRBV5-4 and TRBJ1-2, with 7 nucleotides matching TRBD1. V dropped 0 bases and J dropped 0; count of bases not matched to a gene: 2. Germline loops: CDR1 SGHNT, CDR2 YYREEE (reference sequence). CDR3 size: 15 residues. The CDR3 here is CASSLGQGTNYGYTF. CDR3 coding DNA: TGTGCCAGCAGCTTGGGACAGGGAACTAACTATGGCTACACCTTC.

This clone was detected only a few times. The rearrangement links TRBV29-1 to TRBJ2-5; possible D gene TRBD2, 6 bases. The CDR3 consists of 13 residues. Germline CDR1 and CDR2: SQVTM and ANQGSEA. The CDR3: CSLQISGQETQYF. The CDR3 bases are TGCAGTCTTCAAATTAGCGGACAAGAGACCCAGTACTTC.

In its sample, this clone was seen a few times. The chain is built from TRBV7-2 and TRBJ2-7; TRBD1 matches 7 bases. The V segment lost 5 bases and the J segment 3 bases; nucleotides outside the gene matches: 7. The germline gives CDR1 SGHTA, CDR2 FQGNSA. This CDR3 comprises 14 residues. The CDR3, as DNA: TGTGCCAGCAGCCCCTGGCAGGGGGTCTACGAGCAGTACTTC. Translation: CASSPWQGVYEQYF.

The genes are TRBV7-9 and TRBJ2-5; no clear D. There are 15 residues in the CDR3. Germline CDR1 is SEHNR and CDR2 is FQNEAQ (reference sequence). V was trimmed by 1 base and J by 0 bases, leaving 9 bases between them. CDR3 bases: TGTGCCAGCAGCTTAGGGCGGTTTTACCAAGAGACCCAGTACTTC. Its protein product is CASSLGRFYQETQYF. Filled out from reference TRBV7-9 and TRBJ2-5, the complete variable domain reads DTGVSQNPRHKITKRGQNVTFRCDPISEHNRLYWYRQTLGQGPEFLTYFQNEAQLEKSRLLSDRFSAERPKGSFSTLEIQRTEQGDSAMYLCASSLGRFYQETQYFGPGTRLLVL.

This clone was detected only a few times. This chain connects TRBV29-1 to TRBJ1-1; D is perhaps TRBD1 (6 bases). This CDR3 region has 14 residues. Deletions cut 3 bases from V and 0 bases from J, with 11 bases between. Germline CDR1 and CDR2: SQVTM and ANQGSEA. The CDR3 sequence: CSVDGTYLNTEAFF. CDR3 sequence (DNA): TGCAGCGTTGACGGGACATACCTGAACACTGAAGCTTTCTTT.

This clone was seen ten or more times. CDR3 in DNA: TGTGCCAGCAGCTTAGTAGTCACTGAAGCTTTCTTT. The encoded protein is CASSLVVTEAFF. This rearrangement joins TRBV7-9 to TRBJ1-1; no definite D call. Germline V gene data show CDR1 as SEHNR and CDR2 as FQNEAQ (reference sequence). This CDR3 is built from 12 residues. V dropped 1 base and J dropped 4 bases, with 4 bases sitting between them.

This clone has more than one count but fewer than ten. The chain uses TRBV2 and TRBJ2-5; tentative D call: TRBD2 (6 bases). The CDR3 length is 11 residues. Germline V gene lookup returns CDR1 SNHLY and CDR2 FYNNEI. Between the trimmed V and J ends, which lost 8 bases and 5 bases, there was a span of 9 bases. As DNA, the CDR3 is TGTGCCAGCGGGGCGGGGGAGACCCAGTACTTC. It is translated as CASGAGETQYF. Full variable domain (missing parts from reference TRBV2 and TRBJ2-5): EPEVTQTPSHQVTQMGQEVILRCVPISNHLYFYWYRQILGQKVEFLVSFYNNEISEKSEIFDDQFSVERPDGSNFTLKIRSTKLEDSAMYFCASGAGETQYFGPGTRLLVL.

To note about this clone: The same CDR3 can be traced to other DNA sequences in this sample. The chain employs TRBV18 and TRBJ2-7; the D gene is possibly TRBD2 (6 bases). This CDR3 is 12 amino acids long. Germline CDR1 and CDR2: KGHSH and LQKENI. V lost 6 bases, J lost 4 bases, and 10 bases lay in between. The CDR3 loop reads CASSPGGYEQYF. CDR3 nucleotides: TGTGCCAGCTCGCCAGGAGGGTACGAGCAGTACTTC.

This chain links TRBV7-2 with TRBJ2-3; 8 bases map to TRBD2. V was pared by 6 bases and J by 2 bases, with 7 bases of the junction left unmatched. Germline loops: CDR1 SGHTA, CDR2 FQGNSA. CDR3 size: 15 residues. The CDR3 is CASSQLAEVTDTQYF. The CDR3 nucleotides are TGTGCCAGCAGTCAACTAGCGGAAGTCACAGATACGCAGTATTTT.

A word on this clone: Other nucleotide sequences in the sample specify the same CDR3. J is TRBJ1-6 and V is TRBV6-5; 12 positions match TRBD1. V gave up 5 bases and J gave up 9 bases; unmatched junction bases: 5. Germline assignment: CDR1 MNHEY and CDR2 SVGAGI. The CDR3 totals 15 residues. CDR3 sequence reads: CASSRDRGLGSPLHF. The CDR3 DNA reads as TGTGCCAGCAGTCGGGACAGGGGGCTAGGTTCACCCCTCCACTTT.

This clone is medium-sized. The chain recombines TRBV7-9 with TRBJ2-3; the D gene is possibly TRBD1 (5 bases). Between the trimmed V and J ends, which lost 4 bases and 4 bases, there was a span of 9 bases. This CDR3 comprises 13 residues. CDR1 is SEHNR and CDR2 is FQNEAQ in the germline V gene (reference sequence). The CDR3 spells CASSSTGADTQYF. The CDR3, as DNA: TGTGCCAGCAGCTCTACAGGCGCAGATACGCAGTATTTT.

This clone turned up a few times. This chain links TRBV5-1 with TRBJ2-7; D might be TRBD1 (6 bases). V was shortened by 4 bases and J by 6 bases, with 17 bases between the two germline ends. CDR1 is SGHRS and CDR2 is YFSETQ in the germline V gene. This CDR3 spans 14 amino acids. The CDR3 loop reads CASSNAQTGGEQYF. In nucleotides, the CDR3 is TGCGCCAGCAGCAACGCACAGACAGGCGGCGAGCAGTACTTC.

The chain uses TRBV9 and TRBJ2-7; D might be TRBD1 (6 bases). This CDR3 has 14 amino acids. V was shortened by 3 bases and J by 7 bases, with 17 bases between the two germline ends. Germline V lookup: CDR1 SGDLS, CDR2 YYNGEE. CDR3: CASSDSGTQKEQYF. The CDR3 coding sequence is TGTGCCAGCAGCGATTCCGGGACACAAAAGGAGCAGTACTTC.

This chain links TRBV7-3 with TRBJ2-1; a possible D gene is TRBD1 (6 bases). The CDR3 totals 12 residues. The ends were cut back, 5 bases at V and 7 bases at J, with 9 bases in the middle. Germline V lookup: CDR1 SGHTA, CDR2 FQGTGA. The DNA for the CDR3 is TGTGCCAGCAGCAGCCAGGGGAATGAGCAGTTCTTC. Translating it yields CASSSQGNEQFF.

The gene calls are TRBV30 and TRBJ1-3; maybe TRBD1 (6 bases). Trimming stripped 5 bases from V and 4 bases from J, with 12 bases between. This CDR3 comprises 13 residues. Germline lookup yields CDR1 GTSNPN and CDR2 SVGIG (reference sequence). CDR3 amino acids: CAWDTGMGNTIYF. In nucleotides, the CDR3 is TGTGCCTGGGATACAGGGATGGGAAACACCATATATTTT.

This clone was counted many times. CDR3 in DNA: TGTGCCAGCAGCTTAGCGCTAGGCACAGATACGCAGTATTTT. Its translation is CASSLALGTDTQYF. The rearrangement uses TRBV7-2 and TRBJ2-3; no definite D call. The CDR3 is made up of 14 amino acids. V shed 0 bases and J shed 1 base, with 5 bases lying between them. Germline CDR1 reads SGHTA; CDR2 reads FQGNSA.

The rearrangement joins TRBV6-5 to TRBJ2-3, with 9 bases aligning to TRBD1. CDR3 length: 14 amino acids. Germline V gives CDR1 MNHEY, CDR2 SVGAGI. After removal of 6 bases from V and 3 bases from J, the junction contained 4 bases not matched to a gene. The CDR3 spells CASSRDRDTDTQYF. The CDR3 DNA sequence: TGTGCCAGCAGCCGGGACAGGGATACAGATACGCAGTATTTT.

This CDR3 reads CAISKSTGEDGYTF. CDR3 sequence (DNA): TGTGCCATCAGCAAGTCGACAGGGGAGGATGGCTACACCTTC. The chain is built from TRBV10-3 and TRBJ1-2, with 8 bases identical to TRBD1. Germline V CDR1 and CDR2: ENHRY, SYGVKD. The CDR3 totals 14 residues. J lost 6 bases, V lost 6 bases, and 9 bases had no gene match.

The sample holds a few counts of this clone. The V call is TRBV25-1, the J call TRBJ2-7; D is possibly TRBD1 (5 bases). CDR3 size: 16 residues. The germline gives CDR1 MGHDK, CDR2 SYGVNS. V dropped 3 bases and J dropped 0 bases, with 15 bases sitting between them. The CDR3 reads CASSDTAGMGSYEQYF. The CDR3 nucleotides read TGTGCCAGCAGTGATACAGCAGGGATGGGCTCCTACGAGCAGTACTTC.

A note on this clone: In the same sample, other DNA sequences code for this CDR3. The rearrangement links TRBV2 to TRBJ2-3; D is unresolved. Looked up from germline, CDR1 is SNHLY and CDR2 is FYNNEI. The V and J ends lost 5 bases and 0 bases respectively, with 12 bases between them. This CDR3 is built from 15 residues. Here the CDR3 reads CASSRRQASTDTQYF. The DNA of the CDR3 is TGTGCCAGCAGTCGTAGACAAGCTAGCACAGATACGCAGTATTTT.

In its sample, this clone was seen a few times. V gene TRBV12-5 combines with J gene TRBJ1-5, with TRBD1 as a possible D gene (6 bases). This CDR3 has 15 residues. Trimming cost V 6 bases and J 1 base, with 13 bases left between them. Looked up from germline, CDR1 is LGHNT and CDR2 is FRNRAP. The CDR3 bases are TGTGCTAGTGGGTGGGGGCCTCGAAGCAATCAGCCCCAGCATTTT. Protein product: CASGWGPRSNQPQHF.

This chain joins TRBV5-6 and TRBJ1-5, with 8 nucleotides matching TRBD1. V lost 4 bases and J lost 0; bases outside the gene matches: 6. Germline-derived CDR1 and CDR2 are SGHDT and YYEEEE. The CDR3 is 16 residues long. The CDR3 sequence is CASSLLDRDSNQPQHF. The CDR3 coding sequence is TGTGCCAGCAGCCTCCTGGACAGGGATAGCAATCAGCCCCAGCATTTT.

The chain recombines TRBV5-1 with TRBJ2-2; 8 bases fit TRBD1. The germline gives CDR1 SGHRS, CDR2 YFSETQ. The CDR3 length is 17 residues. The junction had 9 bases not matched to a gene; V was cut back by 0 bases and J by 5 bases. The CDR3 spells CASSLGSWGQATGELFF. The CDR3 nucleotides read TGCGCCAGCAGCTTGGGTTCGTGGGGACAGGCAACCGGGGAGCTGTTTTTT.

This clone turned up a few times. The chain uses TRBV5-1 and TRBJ2-3; no clear D. Germline V gene lookup returns CDR1 SGHRS and CDR2 YFSETQ. Trimming removed 4 bases at V and 4 bases at J, with 10 bases between. The CDR3 is 13 residues long. CDR3 loop: CASSMYAADTQYF. In nucleotides, the CDR3 is TGCGCCAGCAGCATGTACGCAGCAGATACGCAGTATTTT.